Listed here are 11 T cell receptor beta chains from one sample, sequenced in a study of CD8 T cells in Susac syndrome. An input of roughly 0.5 to 1 ug of RNA was subjected to reverse transcription using random hexamers. TCRdb passed the immunoSEQ multiplex PCR reads through MiXCR, listing each CDR3 protein once. The sample lists around 150,000 distinct CDR3 sequences; 95% were seen once. Sequenced input: CD4+ T cells from PBMCs. These receptors came from a human donor with multiple sclerosis.

The count of this clonotype is one. The CDR3 DNA follows: TGTGCCAGCAGCGTTGAGGGACAGAGGGAGCTGTTTTTT. Its translation: CASSVEGQRELFF. The rearrangement joins TRBV9 to TRBJ2-2, with TRBD1 matching over 7 bases. Germline CDR1 SGDLS, CDR2 YYNGEE. The trim removed 2 bases at V and 9 bases at J, leaving 4 bases unmatched. This CDR3 has 13 residues.

CDR3 sequence: CASSSSGTGGQNEQFF. The CDR3 bases are TGTGCCAGCAGTTCATCCGGGACAGGGGGACAGAATGAGCAGTTCTTC. This chain connects TRBV12-3 or TRBV12-4 to TRBJ2-1, with 11 nucleotides matching TRBD1. Trimming took 4 bases from V and 7 from J; bases not matched to a gene: 9. There are 16 residues in the CDR3.

This rearrangement joins TRBV15 to TRBJ1-6; D is uncertain. V lost 1 base and J 14 bases, leaving 15 bases between the germline ends. The CDR3 length is 14 residues. Germline CDR1 LNHNV, CDR2 YYDKDF (reference sequence). In DNA form, the CDR3 reads TGTGCCACCAGCAGAGGGGCGGACGATGGGGCCCTCCACTTT. As protein: CATSRGADDGALHF.

This chain connects TRBV12-3 or TRBV12-4 to TRBJ2-1; the match to TRBD1 covers 9 bases. The CDR3 loop spans 15 amino acids. With 0 bases clipped from V and 7 bases from J, the junction kept 4 bases outside the gene matches. CDR3 sequence reads: CASSLARGQGNEQFF. DNA of the CDR3: TGTGCCAGCAGTTTAGCGCGTGGACAGGGGAATGAGCAGTTCTTC.

The chain couples TRBV20-1 to TRBJ2-7; possible D gene TRBD2, 5 bases. This CDR3 comprises 12 residues. Germline assignment: CDR1 DFQATT and CDR2 SNEGSKA (reference sequence). DNA for the CDR3: TGCAGCTCTACTTGGAGGTCCTACGAGCAGTACTTC. As protein: CSSTWRSYEQYF.

The chain links TRBV3-1 to TRBJ2-5; TRBD2 aligns across 11 bases. With V trimmed by 1 base and J by 5 bases, 6 bases remained unmatched. Germline V gives CDR1 LGHDT, CDR2 YNNKEL (reference sequence). The CDR3 loop spans 16 amino acids. CDR3: CASSQGRLAGWETQYF. CDR3 coding DNA: TGTGCCAGCAGCCAAGGGAGACTAGCGGGGTGGGAGACCCAGTACTTC.

Here the CDR3 DNA reads TGTGCCAGCGGGGAGGGGCTCTATGGCTACACCTTC. It codes for CASGEGLYGYTF. This chain uses TRBV13 with TRBJ1-2; tentative D call: TRBD1 (5 bases). V was trimmed by 8 bases and J by 4 bases, leaving 11 bases between them. The CDR3 length is 12 residues. Germline CDR1 reads PRHDT; CDR2 reads FYEKMQ (reference sequence).

The chain uses TRBV3-1 and TRBJ2-4, with D possibly being TRBD2 (6 bases). The CDR3 length is 15 residues. Deletions cut 4 bases from V and 8 bases from J, with 18 bases between. Per germline, CDR1 LGHDT and CDR2 YNNKEL (reference sequence). The CDR3 nucleotides read TGTGCCAGCAGCCCCCGACTAGTTCTTGTGGACATTCAGTACTTC. This gives the protein CASSPRLVLVDIQYF. The variable domain in full, with the rest retrieved from reference TRBV3-1 and TRBJ2-4, is DTAVSQTPKYLVTQMGNDKSIKCEQNLGHDTMYWYKQDSKKFLKIMFSYNNKELIINETVPNRFSPKSPDKAHLNLHINSLELGDSAVYFCASSPRLVLVDIQYFGAGTRLSVL.

The V gene is TRBV12-3 or TRBV12-4, the J gene TRBJ1-1; tentative D call: TRBD1 (5 bases). CDR3 length equals 12 residues. V was cut by 3 bases and J by 7 bases, with 9 bases left in between. The CDR3 nucleotides read TGTGCCAGCAGTTTTGGGGCAGTTGAAGCTTTCTTT. Translated: CASSFGAVEAFF.

DNA of the CDR3: TGTGCCAGCAGCTTGGAAGTGCGAGAGACCCAGTACTTC. Translation gives CASSLEVRETQYF. The chain carries TRBV5-4 and TRBJ2-5; D ambiguous. This CDR3 is built from 13 residues. CDR1 SGHNT and CDR2 YYREEE come from the germline V gene (reference sequence). V was trimmed by 0 bases and J by 4 bases, leaving 7 bases between them.

This chain connects TRBV20-1 to TRBJ2-7; 9 nucleotides match TRBD2. CDR1 is DFQATT and CDR2 is SNEGSKA in the germline V gene (reference sequence). J was trimmed by 3 bases and V by 6 bases; bases with no gene match: 12. The CDR3 length is 15 residues. CDR3 in amino acids: CSAEANSGSGYEQYF. The CDR3 nucleotides are TGCAGTGCCGAGGCAAATAGCGGGAGCGGCTACGAGCAGTACTTC.